Listed below are T cell receptor beta chains from one sample, sequenced in a study of PD-1 blockade in classical Hodgkin lymphoma. Clones were read by immunoSEQ multiplex PCR, and TCRdb kept only the in-frame ones, dropping some. Among tens of thousands of clones listed, about 85% were seen once. The specimen was CD4+ T cells from blood, collected before the fourth cycle of nivolumab. Receptors originate from a human donor with classical Hodgkin lymphoma. Both conserved end residues are part of each CDR3. The D gene is left open where the match is weak. Clone size is not always given. Where it is, it says once, few, many or a class for expanded clones.

CASSPPGVNEQFF TGTGCCAGCAGCCCCCCAGGGGTTAATGAGCAGTTCTTC . TRBV7-9 . TRBJ2-1
CASSPKGNHTQYF TGTGCCAGTAGTCCCAAAGGGAATCATACGCAGTATTTT few TRBV19 . TRBJ2-3
CASSKEFNYGYTF TGTGCCAGCAGTAAGGAATTTAACTATGGCTACACCTTC once TRBV6-6 . TRBJ1-2
CASSLMLTQANSPLHF TGTGCCAGCAGCTTGATGTTAACGCAGGCTAATTCACCCCTCCACTTT . TRBV5-6 . TRBJ1-6
CASSQEGLEFYEQYF TGCGCCAGCAGCCAAGAGGGCCTGGAGTTCTACGAGCAGTACTTC . TRBV4-1 . TRBJ2-7
CASTDHRGEQYF TGCGCCAGCACCGATCACAGGGGAGAGCAGTACTTC . TRBV10-2 TRBD1 TRBJ2-7
CAISNGTSGSSDTQYF TGTGCCATCAGCAACGGGACTAGCGGGAGTTCAGATACGCAGTATTTT once TRBV10-3 TRBD2 TRBJ2-3
CASSVVYRETQYF TGTGCCAGCAGCGTGGTTTACCGAGAGACCCAGTACTTC once TRBV7-3 . TRBJ2-5
CASSLNYEQYF TGTGCCAGCTCGCTTAATTACGAGCAGTACTTC . TRBV18 . TRBJ2-7
CASSPTGVNYGYTF TGTGCCAGCAGTCCTACAGGCGTTAACTATGGCTACACCTTC . TRBV7-2 . TRBJ1-2
CASSGSYGYTF TGTGCCAGCAGCGGAAGCTATGGCTACACCTTC . TRBV28 . TRBJ1-2
CASSLFREGETQYF TGCGCCAGCAGCTTGTTCCGGGAAGGAGAGACCCAGTACTTC . TRBV5-1 . TRBJ2-5
CAWSRASTDTQYF TGTGCCTGGAGCCGTGCTAGCACAGATACGCAGTATTTT . TRBV30 . TRBJ2-3
CAISANNQPQHF TGTGCCATCAGTGCCAACAATCAGCCCCAGCATTTT few TRBV10-3 . TRBJ1-5
CASSSTGVTDTQYF TGTGCCAGCAGCTCGACAGGGGTGACAGATACGCAGTATTTT once TRBV7-8 TRBD1 TRBJ2-3
CASSQERGGSYNEQFF TGTGCCAGCAGCCAAGAGCGGGGGGGCTCCTACAATGAGCAGTTCTTC . TRBV4-2 TRBD2 TRBJ2-1
CATSRGGTSGSYEQYF TGTGCCACCAGCAGAGGAGGGACTAGCGGGAGCTACGAGCAGTACTTC . TRBV15 TRBD2 TRBJ2-7
CAIGGNGNEQFF TGTGCCATAGGAGGGAACGGAAATGAGCAGTTCTTC . TRBV10-3 . TRBJ2-1
CASSLGLPRPETQYF TGTGCCAGCAGTTTAGGTCTACCAAGGCCAGAGACCCAGTACTTC once TRBV28 . TRBJ2-5
CASKADRRETQYF TGTGCCAGCAAGGCTGACAGGAGAGAGACCCAGTACTTC . TRBV6-6 . TRBJ2-5
CASSQQGTQETQYF TGTGCCAGCAGTCAACAGGGGACCCAAGAGACCCAGTACTTC . TRBV11-2 TRBD1 TRBJ2-5
CASNGGGDYEQYF TGTGCCAGCAACGGAGGGGGCGACTACGAGCAGTACTTC . TRBV28 . TRBJ2-7
CASSFIASPQAFF TGTGCCAGCAGTTTCATCGCCTCACCTCAAGCTTTCTTT once TRBV28 . TRBJ1-1
CASSPGQSTDTQYF TGTGCCAGCAGCCCGGGACAGAGCACAGATACGCAGTATTTT . TRBV4-2 TRBD1 TRBJ2-3
CASSPTWAKESETQYF TGTGCCAGCAGCCCGACGTGGGCTAAGGAATCGGAGACCCAGTACTTC . TRBV7-9 . TRBJ2-5
CASSLYSGGSYEQYF TGTGCCAGCAGCTTATACAGCGGGGGTTCCTACGAGCAGTACTTC . TRBV7-2 TRBD2 TRBJ2-7
CASSHTPTSGSPGF TGTGCCAGCAGCCACACCCCGACTAGCGGGAGCCCGGGCTTC . TRBV5-4 TRBD2 TRBJ2-7
CASSLTPGQGNSSYEQYF TGTGCCAGCAGCCTAACCCCGGGACAGGGTAATAGTTCCTACGAGCAGTACTTC once TRBV7-9 TRBD1 TRBJ2-7
CASSPTIGQKNTEAFF TGTGCCAGCTCACCAACCATCGGACAGAAGAACACTGAAGCTTTCTTT . TRBV18 . TRBJ1-1
CASSSTGGNTQYF TGTGCCAGCAGCTCGACAGGGGGAAATACGCAGTATTTT . TRBV7-2 TRBD1 TRBJ2-3
CASSQTGAGANVLTF TGTGCCAGCAGCCAAACAGGGGCTGGGGCCAACGTCCTGACTTTC . TRBV7-8 TRBD1 TRBJ2-6
CASSRALVGWGNTIYF TGCGCCAGCAGCCGAGCCCTCGTAGGGTGGGGAAACACCATATATTTT . TRBV4-1 . TRBJ1-3
CASSQERFSGNTIYF TGTGCCAGCAGCCAAGAACGCTTCTCTGGAAACACCATATATTTT few TRBV4-2 . TRBJ1-3
CASSPRTSGKDSTDTQYF TGTGCCAGCAGCCCCAGGACTAGCGGGAAAGATAGCACAGATACGCAGTATTTT . TRBV12-1 . TRBJ2-3
CASSLGRGEKLFF TGTGCCAGCAGCTTGGGCCGGGGTGAAAAACTGTTTTTT . TRBV11-2 . TRBJ1-4
CSVASGSLGDTQYF TGCAGCGTTGCGAGCGGGTCCCTAGGGGATACGCAGTATTTT once TRBV29-1 . TRBJ2-3
CASSPRKNEQFF TGTGCCAGCAGTCCTCGCAAAAATGAGCAGTTCTTC . TRBV28 . TRBJ2-1
CASSAGTSGRGYEQYF TGTGCCAGCAGCGCCGGGACTAGCGGGAGAGGTTACGAGCAGTACTTC . TRBV9 TRBD2 TRBJ2-7
CASSPQEIQPQHF TGTGCCAGCAGTCCCCAGGAGATTCAGCCCCAGCATTTT few TRBV2 . TRBJ1-5
CASSITGTGVGNTIYF TGTGCCAGCAGCATTACCGGGACAGGGGTAGGAAACACCATATATTTT . TRBV11-2 TRBD1 TRBJ1-3
CASSWDHTYEQYF TGTGCCAGCAGTTGGGACCACACCTACGAGCAGTACTTC . TRBV6-5 . TRBJ2-7
CASSPSGTYNEQFF TGTGCCAGCAGCCCGTCCGGGACTTATAATGAGCAGTTCTTC . TRBV7-2 . TRBJ2-1
CASSLGSYNSPLHF TGTGCCAGCAGCTTAGGTTCCTATAATTCACCCCTCCACTTT . TRBV11-1 . TRBJ1-6
CASSLGGRSTDTQYF TGTGCCAGCAGCTTGGGCGGCAGATCCACAGATACGCAGTATTTT . TRBV5-4 . TRBJ2-3